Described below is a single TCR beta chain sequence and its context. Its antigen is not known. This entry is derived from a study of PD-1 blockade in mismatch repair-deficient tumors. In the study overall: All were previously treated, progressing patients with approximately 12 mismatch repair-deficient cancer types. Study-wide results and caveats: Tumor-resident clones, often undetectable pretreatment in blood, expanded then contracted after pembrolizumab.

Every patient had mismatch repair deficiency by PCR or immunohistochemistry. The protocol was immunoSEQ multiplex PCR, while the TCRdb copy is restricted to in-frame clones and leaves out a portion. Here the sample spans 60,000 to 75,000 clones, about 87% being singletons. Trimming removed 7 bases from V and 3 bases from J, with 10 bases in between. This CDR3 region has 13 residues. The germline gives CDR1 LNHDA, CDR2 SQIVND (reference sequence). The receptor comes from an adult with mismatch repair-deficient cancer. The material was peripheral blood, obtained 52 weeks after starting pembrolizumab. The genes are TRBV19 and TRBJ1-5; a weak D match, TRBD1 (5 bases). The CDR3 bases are TGTGCCAGTATGCGGGGGTACAATCAGCCCCAGCATTTT. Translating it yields CASMRGYNQPQHF.